The subject of this entry is one T cell receptor beta chain. The CDR3 extends over 17 amino acids. V was shortened by 2 bases and J by 1 base, with 18 bases between the two germline ends. Germline V gene sequence: CDR1 MDHEN, CDR2 SYDVKM. The record originates from a study of cytomegalovirus exposure and HLA in healthy donors. Study in general: As an earlier analysis found, about 179 million T cells yielded about 120 million unique TCR beta sequences. Caucasian-associated ancestry cluster membership applied to about 80% of a few hundred genotyped donors.

The PCR made use of 60 Vbeta and 13 Jbeta primers. Measured with immunoSEQ multiplex PCR; TCRdb has only the in-frame clones, and not every one. The profile shows fewer than 250,000 clones, 74% of them singletons. While unrecorded immune exposures were likely, the donors were nominally healthy when sampled. The sequence derives from a woman between 25 and 40 years old in good health and CMV-seropositive. The rearrangement links TRBV28 to TRBJ2-7; maybe TRBD1 (5 bases). The sequenced material came from PBMCs. The CDR3 nucleotides are TGTGCCAGCAGTTTAAGCGACAGCGTACCTTTTTCCTACGAGCAGTACTTC. Translating gives CASSLSDSVPFSYEQYF.